This TCR beta chain originates from a study of radiotherapy plus CTLA-4 blockade in lung cancer. Study-wide background: An objective response was seen in 18% of patients, and disease control in around 33%.

Trimming took off 5 bases at V and 10 bases at J, with 17 bases between the two ends. The CDR3 length is 13 residues. CDR1 LNHNV and CDR2 YYDKDF come from the germline V gene (reference sequence). Profiled with immunoSEQ multiplex PCR; TCRdb holds only in-frame clones, not every one. The top ten clones hold roughly 4.9% of a sample with 75,000 to 100,000 clones, 85% to 90% of them seen once. This clonotype was sampled from a human donor with non-small cell lung cancer that progressed on radiotherapy plus ipilimumab. The specimen was peripheral blood, collected from a patient treated with radiotherapy plus ipilimumab. The rearrangement links TRBV15 to TRBJ1-2, with D perhaps matching TRBD1 (6 bases). The DNA of the CDR3 is TGTGCCACCAGCCGAACGAGGGACACCTACTACACCTTC. Its translation is CATSRTRDTYYTF.